Below are 10 T cell receptor beta chains sequenced from a single sample in a study of cytomegalovirus exposure and HLA in healthy donors. The PCR used 60 Vbeta and 13 Jbeta primers. The protocol was immunoSEQ multiplex PCR, while the TCRdb copy is restricted to in-frame clones and leaves out a portion. This sample carries about 160,000 clones, approximately 80% of them seen once, and the ten largest clones take around 9.1%. The material sequenced was PBMCs. The receptors were gathered from a male donor in good health and CMV-seropositive.

V and J are TRBV5-1 and TRBJ1-3; 8 nucleotides match TRBD1. V lost 4 bases and J lost 8; bases outside the gene matches: 8. The CDR3 runs to 14 residues. Germline values: CDR1 SGHRS, CDR2 YFSETQ. The CDR3, as DNA: TGCGCCAGCAGCCCCGGACAGGGTTGGGACACCATATATTTT. Translation: CASSPGQGWDTIYF.

V gene TRBV6-1 combines with J gene TRBJ1-5; a weak D match, TRBD1 (6 bases). V dropped 6 bases and J dropped 4 bases, with 16 bases sitting between them. The CDR3 consists of 15 residues. The germline gives CDR1 MNHNS, CDR2 SASEGT. CDR3 DNA sequence: TGTGCCAGCAGACTCAACAGGGCCCCGAATCAGCCCCAGCATTTT. This sequence encodes CASRLNRAPNQPQHF.

The CDR3 sequence is CASSLVGRGPTGTQYF. The CDR3, as DNA: TGTGCCAGCAGCTTAGTTGGGAGGGGCCCTACGGGTACGCAGTATTTT. The chain couples TRBV13 to TRBJ2-3; TRBD2 agrees at 7 bases. The CDR3 extends over 16 amino acids. V shed 1 base, J shed 8 bases, and the junction held 12 bases outside the gene matches. Germline V gene sequence: CDR1 PRHDT, CDR2 FYEKMQ (reference sequence).

The chain employs TRBV19 and TRBJ1-2; TRBD1 matches at 8 bases. Trimming removed 11 bases from V and 7 bases from J; junction bases left unmatched: 3. Per the germline V gene, CDR1 is LNHDA and CDR2 is SQIVND (reference sequence). This CDR3 has 10 residues. CDR3 in amino acids: CAAGGGGYTF. In DNA, the CDR3 is TGTGCCGCAGGGGGCGGTGGCTACACCTTC.

The rearrangement uses TRBV19 and TRBJ2-2, with a weak D call TRBD1 (6 bases). There are 15 residues in the CDR3. Trimming pared 2 bases from V and 0 bases from J, leaving 7 bases between. CDR1 and CDR2 from the germline V gene are LNHDA and SQIVND (reference sequence). Here the CDR3 reads CASSIQGTNTGELFF. In DNA, the CDR3 is TGTGCCAGTAGTATACAGGGGACGAACACCGGGGAGCTGTTTTTT.

The V gene is TRBV27, the J gene TRBJ2-5, with 7 bases that match TRBD2. The germline CDR1 and CDR2 sequences are MNHEY and SMNVEV (reference sequence). V shed 6 bases, J shed 5 bases, and the junction held 15 bases outside the gene matches. This CDR3 comprises 16 residues. CDR3 loop: CASSPSRGVLGETQYF. The CDR3 nucleotides are TGTGCCAGCAGCCCATCTCGGGGGGTGTTGGGGGAGACCCAGTACTTC.

V gene TRBV4-1 combines with J gene TRBJ2-3, with a weak D call TRBD2 (7 bases). Germline V gives CDR1 MGHRA, CDR2 YSYEKL. CDR3 length equals 15 residues. V dropped 4 bases and J dropped 10 bases, with 21 bases sitting between them. CDR3: CASSPSGGARVAQYF. CDR3 in DNA: TGCGCCAGCAGCCCTTCGGGGGGCGCGAGGGTGGCGCAGTATTTT.

This rearrangement joins TRBV6-1 to TRBJ1-1, with a possible D match to TRBD1 (5 bases). Germline values: CDR1 MNHNS, CDR2 SASEGT. The CDR3 is 14 amino acids. V was shortened by 6 bases and J by 1 base, with 12 bases between the two germline ends. In nucleotides, the CDR3 is TGTGCCAGCAGGAGCCCAGGGTCGAACACTGAAGCTTTCTTT. Residues: CASRSPGSNTEAFF.

The genes are TRBV5-1 and TRBJ1-1; D is unclear. V lost 0 bases and J 6 bases, leaving 15 bases between the germline ends. The CDR3 loop spans 15 amino acids. CDR1 and CDR2 (germline): SGHRS, YFSETQ. As DNA, the CDR3 is TGCGCCAGCAGCTTGGTTGGCCTCGACGAGGCTGAAGCTTTCTTT. Its translation: CASSLVGLDEAEAFF.

The chain links TRBV30 to TRBJ2-7; 13 bases are shared with TRBD2. With V trimmed by 0 bases and J by 3 bases, 8 bases remained unmatched. CDR3 length: 17 amino acids. Germline CDR1 GTSNPN, CDR2 SVGIG (reference sequence). The CDR3 sequence is CAWSVLRTSGSHYEQYF. The CDR3 DNA reads TGTGCCTGGAGTGTCCTCCGGACTAGCGGGAGCCACTACGAGCAGTACTTC. The complete variable domain, with remaining parts taken from reference TRBV30 and TRBJ2-7, reads SQTIHQWPATLVQPVGSPLSLECTVEGTSNPNLYWYRQAAGRGLQLLFYSVGIGQISSEVPQNLSASRPQDRQFILSSKKLLLSDSGFYLCAWSVLRTSGSHYEQYFGPGTRLTVT.